This TCR beta chain derives from a study of CD8+CD57+ T cells in acquired aplastic anemia. The study's findings and limits: Patients and controls shared about 27 CD8+ CDR3 sequences. Patients and controls were not found to differ significantly in CD8+ Simpson's diversity.

Selection for sequencing was limited to patients who had shown CD8+CD57+ cell expansion by flow cytometry. On this clonotype itself: What it binds is unknown.

Profiling of TCR beta VDJ combinations and CDR3 sequences used genomic DNA as template. In TCRdb, the reads were re-called with MiXCR into one record per CDR3 protein. The sample lists 200,000 to 300,000 distinct CDR3 sequences; approximately 86% were seen once. The germline V gene has CDR1 SEHNR and CDR2 FQNEAQ (reference sequence). With 5 bases removed from V and 4 bases from J, the gap between germline ends came to 7 bases. The CDR3 has 12 residues. This TCR came from a human donor with aplastic anemia. The rearrangement uses TRBV7-9 and TRBJ2-3; D gene ambiguous. Sequencing input: sorted CD4+, CD8+, or CD8+CD57+ T cells (not recorded which) from PBMCs. CDR3 loop: CASSVQSDTQYF. CDR3 DNA: TGTGCCAGCAGCGTTCAGTCAGATACGCAGTATTTT.